These T cell receptor beta chains were read from a single sample in a study of early T cells in non-severe SARS-CoV-2 infection. A single record per CDR3 protein comes from TCRdb applying MiXCR to the 5' RACE reads. The sample lists tens of thousands of distinct CDR3 sequences; around 3.9% were seen once. The material sequenced was whole blood. These receptors were obtained from an adult who was a healthcare worker with PCR-confirmed SARS-CoV-2 infection or an uninfected control (not recorded which). CDR3s include the opening cysteine and the closing phenylalanine or tryptophan. The order of the fields is clone size, D gene, V gene, J gene, CDR3 DNA, CDR3 protein. A D gene is named only where the DNA matches it firmly. The listing skips clone size in some rows; elsewhere it reads once, few, many or a size class.

clone size: many; D gene: .; V gene: TRBV18; J gene: TRBJ1-2; CDR3 DNA: TGTGCCAGCTCATCAGGAGGCTCCGATTATGGCTACACCTTC; CDR3 protein: CASSSGGSDYGYTF
clone size: .; D gene: TRBD2; V gene: TRBV2; J gene: TRBJ2-7; CDR3 DNA: TGTGCCAGCAGTATCTCTAGCGGGGTCTACGAGCAGTACTTC; CDR3 protein: CASSISSGVYEQYF
clone size: many; D gene: TRBD2; V gene: TRBV20-1; J gene: TRBJ2-3; CDR3 DNA: TGCAGTGCTAGAGTTAGCGGGGATACGCAGTATTTT; CDR3 protein: CSARVSGDTQYF
clone size: few; D gene: .; V gene: TRBV7-3; J gene: TRBJ2-7; CDR3 DNA: TGTGCCAGCAGCTTAAACCCCTACTACGAGCAGTACTTC; CDR3 protein: CASSLNPYYEQYF
clone size: many; D gene: TRBD2; V gene: TRBV19; J gene: TRBJ2-1; CDR3 DNA: TGTGCCAGTAGTTCCGACCTGGGAGGGCCTCGGGATGAGCAGTTCTTC; CDR3 protein: CASSSDLGGPRDEQFF
clone size: many; D gene: TRBD2; V gene: TRBV12-3/TRBV12-4; J gene: TRBJ2-1; CDR3 DNA: TGTGCCAGCAGTTTACCGGGACTAGTTTCCAATGAGCAGTTCTTC; CDR3 protein: CASSLPGLVSNEQFF
clone size: few; D gene: .; V gene: TRBV9; J gene: TRBJ2-1; CDR3 DNA: TGTGCCAGCAGCGTAGCTTCCTTAGTGGGCAATGAGCAGTTCTTC; CDR3 protein: CASSVASLVGNEQFF
clone size: .; D gene: TRBD1; V gene: TRBV7-7; J gene: TRBJ1-2; CDR3 DNA: TGTGCCAGCAGCTTAGTCCTGGGGACAGACTATGGCTACACCTTC; CDR3 protein: CASSLVLGTDYGYTF
clone size: many; D gene: .; V gene: TRBV4-3; J gene: TRBJ2-7; CDR3 DNA: TGCGCCAGCAGCCGCAGCCACTCCTCCTACGAGCAGTACTTC; CDR3 protein: CASSRSHSSYEQYF
clone size: many; D gene: .; V gene: TRBV9; J gene: TRBJ2-2; CDR3 DNA: TGTGCCAGTACTAGGTCGAACACCGGGGAGCTGTTTTTT; CDR3 protein: CASTRSNTGELFF
clone size: many; D gene: .; V gene: TRBV7-9; J gene: TRBJ2-7; CDR3 DNA: TGTGCCAGCAGCCACCCCAGGGGCCTACAATCCTACGAGCAGTACTTC; CDR3 protein: CASSHPRGLQSYEQYF
clone size: many; D gene: .; V gene: TRBV7-8; J gene: TRBJ2-3; CDR3 DNA: TGTGCCAGCAGCCCAGGAGGGTCCACAGATACGCAGTATTTT; CDR3 protein: CASSPGGSTDTQYF
clone size: .; D gene: TRBD2; V gene: TRBV20-1; J gene: TRBJ2-3; CDR3 DNA: TGCAGTGCCAACGGGCTAGCGGGGCACACAGATACGCAGTATTTT; CDR3 protein: CSANGLAGHTDTQYF
clone size: few; D gene: .; V gene: TRBV5-4; J gene: TRBJ1-2; CDR3 DNA: TGTGCCAGCAGCTTGGGTATTGGGCAGGATGGCTACACCTTC; CDR3 protein: CASSLGIGQDGYTF
clone size: many; D gene: .; V gene: TRBV4-3; J gene: TRBJ1-2; CDR3 DNA: TGCGCCAGCAGCCAAGATATGGGGACCTATGGCTACACCTTC; CDR3 protein: CASSQDMGTYGYTF
clone size: many; D gene: TRBD1; V gene: TRBV5-6; J gene: TRBJ2-3; CDR3 DNA: TGTGCCAGCACTCGGACAGGGAGAGTTGGAGATACGCAGTATTTT; CDR3 protein: CASTRTGRVGDTQYF
clone size: many; D gene: TRBD1; V gene: TRBV19; J gene: TRBJ1-2; CDR3 DNA: TGTGCCAGTACCAGAGCAGGGGGCCGAGGCTATGGCTACACCTTC; CDR3 protein: CASTRAGGRGYGYTF
clone size: many; D gene: .; V gene: TRBV30; J gene: TRBJ2-1; CDR3 DNA: TGTGCCTGGGCCCCGTCCTACAATGAGCAGTTCTTC; CDR3 protein: CAWAPSYNEQFF
clone size: many; D gene: TRBD2; V gene: TRBV28; J gene: TRBJ2-7; CDR3 DNA: TGTGCCAGCAGTTACCCGGGACTAGCGGGGGAGCAGTACTTC; CDR3 protein: CASSYPGLAGEQYF
clone size: many; D gene: .; V gene: TRBV4-2; J gene: TRBJ2-2; CDR3 DNA: TGTGCCAGCAGCCAAGAGCGTGGGGTCGGGGAGCTGTTTTTT; CDR3 protein: CASSQERGVGELFF
clone size: many; D gene: .; V gene: TRBV11-3; J gene: TRBJ1-1; CDR3 DNA: TGTGCCAGCAGCTTAGGTGGACACCGTGAAGCTTTCTTT; CDR3 protein: CASSLGGHREAFF
clone size: many; D gene: TRBD1; V gene: TRBV25-1; J gene: TRBJ2-1; CDR3 DNA: TGTGCCAGCAGTGAATCGGGACAGCAAGAGCAGTTCTTC; CDR3 protein: CASSESGQQEQFF
clone size: .; D gene: TRBD1; V gene: TRBV10-3; J gene: TRBJ2-5; CDR3 DNA: TGTGCCACCTCCTGGGACAGGGGGGAGACCCAGTACTTC; CDR3 protein: CATSWDRGETQYF
clone size: many; D gene: .; V gene: TRBV12-3/TRBV12-4; J gene: TRBJ1-2; CDR3 DNA: TGTGCCAGCACCGCCAAGTTAGGAGGGGCCGGCTACACCTTC; CDR3 protein: CASTAKLGGAGYTF
clone size: many; D gene: .; V gene: TRBV11-3; J gene: TRBJ2-2; CDR3 DNA: TGTGCCAGCAGCTTAGTTATTGGCGGGGAGCTGTTTTTT; CDR3 protein: CASSLVIGGELFF
clone size: many; D gene: TRBD1; V gene: TRBV28; J gene: TRBJ2-7; CDR3 DNA: TGTGCCAGCAGTTCGTCGGGACAGGGCTACCACGAGCAGTACTTC; CDR3 protein: CASSSSGQGYHEQYF
clone size: many; D gene: .; V gene: TRBV7-8; J gene: TRBJ2-2; CDR3 DNA: TGTGCCTCTGGAGGGCGAGCCACCGGGGAGCTGTTTTTT; CDR3 protein: CASGGRATGELFF
clone size: many; D gene: .; V gene: TRBV9; J gene: TRBJ2-7; CDR3 DNA: TGTGCCAGCAGCAACACGCGGGATTCCTACGAGCAGTACTTC; CDR3 protein: CASSNTRDSYEQYF
clone size: medium-sized; D gene: TRBD2; V gene: TRBV12-3/TRBV12-4; J gene: TRBJ2-2; CDR3 DNA: TGTGCCAGCAGTTGGATAGCGGGAGGGCCCACCGGGGAGCTGTTTTTT; CDR3 protein: CASSWIAGGPTGELFF
clone size: few; D gene: TRBD2; V gene: TRBV29-1; J gene: TRBJ2-1; CDR3 DNA: TGCAGCGTTAACTCCGGGACTAGCTCCAATGAGCAGTTCTTC; CDR3 protein: CSVNSGTSSNEQFF
clone size: many; D gene: .; V gene: TRBV29-1; J gene: TRBJ2-1; CDR3 DNA: TGCAGCGTTGACCCATCTGACAGCAATGAGCAGTTCTTC; CDR3 protein: CSVDPSDSNEQFF
clone size: many; D gene: TRBD2; V gene: TRBV7-9; J gene: TRBJ2-5; CDR3 DNA: TGTGCCAGCAGCCCGAGGACTAGCGGAGAGACCCAGTACTTC; CDR3 protein: CASSPRTSGETQYF